The clone carrying this T cell receptor (beta chain) was found many times. This specimen belongs to a study of T-cell reconstitution after alpha-beta-depleted transplantation in children. V trimming: 6 bases; J trimming: 2 bases; junction bases outside the gene matches: 4. The germline gives CDR1 SQVTM, CDR2 ANQGSEA. The CDR3 totals 14 residues. The authors prepared the TCRbeta library with unique molecular identifiers. TCRdb re-called the PCR reads with MiXCR, one entry per CDR3 protein. The sample has roughly 200,000 distinct CDR3 sequences, about 9.2% seen once; the top ten hold around 6.2%. The source is a human donor who donated a stem cell graft to a child with acute lymphoblastic leukemia. This specimen was PBMCs from the stem cell graft donor, taken from the stem cell graft. This rearrangement joins TRBV29-1 to TRBJ2-6; TRBD1 matches at 7 bases. CDR3: CSVQRGPGANVLTF. CDR3 in DNA: TGCAGCGTGCAGAGGGGGCCTGGGGCCAACGTCCTGACTTTC. The full variable domain, completed using reference TRBV29-1 and TRBJ2-6, is SAVISQKPSRDICQRGTSLTIQCQVDSQVTMMFWYRQQPGQSLTLIATANQGSEATYESGFVIDKFPISRPNLTFSTLTVSNMSPEDSSIYLCSVQRGPGANVLTFGAGSRLTVL.